This TCR beta chain originates from a study of T cell responses to AZD1222 COVID-19 vaccine. In the study overall: Second-dose intervals near 4 or 12 weeks were combined. Study findings and constraints: The donors showed a predominance of white British ancestry and of females, with possible underestimation of clonal diversity. Across the whole spike, CD4 TCRs peaked at regions 160-218 and 743-854. Repertoires were obtained solely post-peak T cell response.

This clone was detected only once. Its antigen is as yet unknown. The table came from immunoSEQ multiplex PCR; TCRdb's copy has only in-frame clones and leaves some out. The sample holds 120,000 or so clones, about 90% seen once. In germline, CDR1 is SEHNR, CDR2 FQNEAQ (reference sequence). Between the trimmed V and J ends, which lost 1 base and 3 bases, there was a span of 9 bases. There are 15 residues in the CDR3. The source of this sequence is an adult in good health. The chain couples TRBV7-9 to TRBJ1-4; D is uncertain. This material consisted of peripheral blood, taken on day 0 of AZD1222 vaccination. The CDR3 sequence is CASSLVPASNEKLFF. CDR3 DNA: TGTGCCAGCAGCTTAGTACCAGCTTCTAATGAAAAACTGTTTTTT.